What follows are 24 T cell receptor beta chains derived from one specimen sequenced in a study of blood T cell repertoires in COVID-19 (dated by TCRdb to 2020 to 2021). Receptor libraries were prepared by the immunoSEQ multiplex PCR assay. TCRdb's version of the immuneACCESS table is confined to in-frame rearrangements and falls short of the full clone set. An unresolved V gene accounts for under half of the shortfall where checked; the remainder is of unknown origin. The sample has under 300,000 clones on record, 88% of them singletons. Over 3% of the sample is held by the ten biggest clonotypes. Sample: PBMCs or T cells enriched from blood (not recorded which). These receptors were collected from a middle-aged woman who had been exposed to COVID-19.

The chain carries TRBV28 and TRBJ2-7; a weak D match, TRBD1 (6 bases). Germline CDR1 is MDHEN and CDR2 is SYDVKM. V gave up 3 bases and J gave up 2 bases, with 11 bases separating them. This CDR3 has 14 amino acids. CDR3 sequence: CASSFAGQTYEQYF. In DNA form, the CDR3 reads TGTGCCAGCAGTTTCGCAGGACAGACCTACGAGCAGTACTTC.

The chain carries TRBV24-1 and TRBJ1-5; no reliable D call. The CDR3 loop spans 13 amino acids. Trimming removed 5 bases from V and 0 bases from J, with 4 bases in between. CDR1 is KGHDR, CDR2 SFDVKD, per germline. DNA of the CDR3: TGTGCCACCAGTGTCAATAGCAATCAGCCCCAGCATTTT. It yields the protein CATSVNSNQPQHF.

Points on this clone: Within the sample, other DNA sequences also encode this same CDR3. This rearrangement joins TRBV19 to TRBJ2-7; TRBD1 agrees at 12 bases. J was trimmed by 7 bases and V by 5 bases; bases with no gene match: 6. CDR1 and CDR2 from the germline V gene are LNHDA and SQIVND (reference sequence). The CDR3 length is 14 residues. CDR3 amino acids: CASSPGQGALEQYF. The CDR3 DNA reads TGTGCCAGTAGTCCGGGACAGGGGGCGCTTGAGCAGTACTTC.

V and J are TRBV5-1 and TRBJ2-4, with 8 positions matching TRBD2. The CDR3 totals 15 residues. The V segment lost 0 bases and the J segment 7 bases; nucleotides outside the gene matches: 6. Germline CDR1 is SGHRS and CDR2 is YFSETQ. The CDR3 region has the DNA TGCGCCAGCAGCTTGGCCGTGGAGCGGGGGAACATTCAGTACTTC. This translates into CASSLAVERGNIQYF.

The chain carries TRBV6-5 and TRBJ1-3; TRBD1 aligns across 7 bases. CDR1 is MNHEY, CDR2 SVGAGI, per germline. This CDR3 contains 13 residues. Trimming at V came to 8 bases and at J to 6 bases, leaving 7 bases not matched to a gene. This CDR3 reads CASEEQGQNTIYF. DNA of the CDR3: TGTGCCAGCGAAGAACAGGGGCAAAACACCATATATTTT.

The rearrangement links TRBV5-5 to TRBJ1-2, with 7 bases lining up with TRBD1. V trimming: 4 bases; J trimming: 2 bases; junction bases outside the gene matches: 5. The CDR3 totals 14 residues. The germline V gene has CDR1 SGHKS and CDR2 YYEKEE (reference sequence). DNA of the CDR3: TGTGCCAGCAGCCGCGGGACAGAGAACTATGGCTACACCTTC. Protein sequence: CASSRGTENYGYTF.

The chain is built from TRBV7-9 and TRBJ1-2, with D tentatively TRBD1 (6 bases). The V gene lost 10 bases and the J gene lost 8 bases, with 11 bases spanning the gap. Germline CDR1 SEHNR, CDR2 FQNEAQ (reference sequence). There are 10 residues in the CDR3. Here the CDR3 DNA reads TGTGCCACGACAGGAAACGGCTACACCTTC. Encoded protein: CATTGNGYTF.

The V gene is TRBV9, the J gene TRBJ2-7; no reliable D call. The CDR3 covers 14 residues. Germline V lookup: CDR1 SGDLS, CDR2 YYNGEE. V lost 4 bases and J 6 bases, leaving 17 bases between the germline ends. The CDR3 here is CASSRGTGGGEQYF. As DNA, the CDR3 is TGTGCCAGCAGCCGTGGTACCGGCGGCGGCGAGCAGTACTTC.

The chain links TRBV5-4 to TRBJ2-2, with D possibly TRBD2 on 7 matching bases. Germline V gene sequence: CDR1 SGHNT, CDR2 YYREEE (reference sequence). CDR3 size: 15 residues. Trimming removed 4 bases at V and 4 bases at J, with 14 bases between. CDR3 protein: CASSVGEGGTGELFF. Here the CDR3 DNA reads TGTGCCAGCAGCGTGGGGGAGGGGGGCACCGGGGAGCTGTTTTTT.

The V gene is TRBV4-1, the J gene TRBJ2-1; D might be TRBD1 (6 bases). This CDR3 comprises 13 residues. V was clipped by 0 bases and J by 8 bases, with 8 bases between them. The germline V gene has CDR1 MGHRA and CDR2 YSYEKL. In nucleotides, the CDR3 is TGCGCCAGCAGCCAAGACAGGGGATATGAGCAGTTCTTC. It yields the protein CASSQDRGYEQFF.

The rearrangement uses TRBV13 and TRBJ2-3, with D uncertain. V lost 5 bases and J lost 1, with 4 bases in between. The CDR3 totals 12 residues. The germline V gene encodes CDR1 PRHDT and CDR2 FYEKMQ (reference sequence). In DNA, the CDR3 is TGTGCCAGCAGCGCAGGCACAGATACGCAGTATTTT. Its translation is CASSAGTDTQYF.

This clone was seen a handful of times. The chain combines TRBV7-3 with TRBJ2-1; a weak D match, TRBD2 (6 bases). The CDR3 loop spans 16 amino acids. CDR1 is SGHTA and CDR2 is FQGTGA in the germline V gene. V was shortened by 0 bases and J by 0 bases, with 9 bases between the two germline ends. CDR3 nucleotides: TGTGCCAGCAGCTTAACGGACGGGAGCTCCTACAATGAGCAGTTCTTC. Protein product: CASSLTDGSSYNEQFF. Looking up the rest from reference TRBV7-3 and TRBJ2-1 gives the full variable domain: GAGVSQTPSNKVTEKGKYVELRCDPISGHTALYWYRQSLGQGPEFLIYFQGTGAADDSGLPNDRFFAVRPEGSVSTLKIQRTERGDSAVYLCASSLTDGSSYNEQFFGPGTRLTVL.

This clone has a single count. The CDR3 region is CASSPRPSGKLFF. CDR3 sequence (DNA): TGTGCCAGCAGCCCCCGGCCCTCGGGAAAACTGTTTTTT. The chain links TRBV3-1 (or the pseudogene TRBV3-2) to TRBJ1-4; D is uncertain. The germline CDR1 and CDR2 sequences are LGHDT and YNNKEL (reference sequence). This CDR3 has 13 residues. Trimming shortened V by 4 bases and J by 10 bases, and 13 bases separated the two germline ends.

The DNA of the CDR3 is TGTGCCAGCAACTCTCCAGACAGGCTCGACACCGGGGAGCTGTTTTTT. Its translation: CASNSPDRLDTGELFF. V is TRBV5-5 and J is TRBJ2-2; D possibly corresponds to TRBD1 (6 bases). The CDR3 loop spans 16 amino acids. The germline V and J ends were trimmed by 6 bases and 3 bases, with 18 bases remaining between them. Per the germline V gene, CDR1 is SGHKS and CDR2 is YYEKEE (reference sequence).

The chain has TRBV5-6 and TRBJ2-2; possibly TRBD1 for D (5 bases). In germline, CDR1 is SGHDT, CDR2 YYEEEE. Trimming stripped 2 bases from V and 1 base from J, with 9 bases between. The CDR3 consists of 15 residues. In nucleotides, the CDR3 is TGTGCCAGCAGCTTAATCGACAGGAACACCGGGGAGCTGTTTTTT. This translates into CASSLIDRNTGELFF.

In this sample, this clone turned up a few times. The CDR3 loop reads CASEPNFQVNSPLHF. The CDR3 nucleotides read TGTGCCAGCGAACCAAATTTCCAGGTTAACTCACCCCTCCACTTT. The V and J genes are TRBV2 and TRBJ1-6; no firm D call. The V and J ends lost 8 bases and 10 bases respectively, with 21 bases between them. This CDR3 is 15 amino acids long. Germline V CDR1 and CDR2: SNHLY, FYNNEI.

The CDR3 reads CASSPQGSNTEAFF. DNA of the CDR3: TGTGCCAGCAGCCCACAGGGCTCTAACACTGAAGCTTTCTTT. The gene calls are TRBV7-9 and TRBJ1-1; D is perhaps TRBD1 (6 bases). In germline, CDR1 is SEHNR, CDR2 FQNEAQ (reference sequence). Between the trimmed V and J ends, which lost 5 bases and 2 bases, there was a span of 12 bases. The CDR3 spans 14 residues.

The V call is TRBV6-4, the J call TRBJ2-2; perhaps TRBD1 as D (6 bases). The germline V gene encodes CDR1 MRHNA and CDR2 SNTAGT. This CDR3 is 16 amino acids long. The V and J ends lost 3 bases and 1 base respectively, with 12 bases between them. The CDR3: CASSEFMGQNTGELFF. CDR3 nucleotide sequence: TGTGCCAGCAGTGAGTTCATGGGACAGAACACCGGGGAGCTGTTTTTT.

V is TRBV7-2 and J is TRBJ2-1; 8 nucleotides align to TRBD2. The J segment lost 4 bases and the V segment lost 2 bases, leaving 7 bases of the junction unmatched. Germline assignment: CDR1 SGHTA and CDR2 FQGNSA. The CDR3 contains 16 residues. CDR3 region: CASSLRREGPYNEQFF. In nucleotides, the CDR3 is TGTGCCAGCAGCTTAAGACGGGAGGGCCCTTACAATGAGCAGTTCTTC.

The count of this clone is one. The genes are TRBV4-3 and TRBJ2-2, with a possible D match to TRBD2 (6 bases). Trimming shortened V by 0 bases and J by 0 bases, and 14 bases separated the two germline ends. Germline CDR1 LGHNA, CDR2 YSLEER. The CDR3 runs 18 residues. The CDR3 protein is CASSQDLPGRSNTGELFF. The CDR3 DNA follows: TGCGCCAGCAGCCAAGATCTCCCAGGGAGGTCGAACACCGGGGAGCTGTTTTTT.

This chain uses TRBV28 with TRBJ1-4, with 7 nucleotides matching TRBD1. The V gene's germline CDR1 is MDHEN and CDR2 SYDVKM. J was trimmed by 0 bases and V by 0 bases; bases with no gene match: 4. The CDR3 length is 17 residues. CDR3 sequence: CASSLWRQGATNEKLFF. In DNA, the CDR3 is TGTGCCAGCAGTTTATGGAGACAGGGCGCAACTAATGAAAAACTGTTTTTT. The full variable domain, in which reference TRBV28 and TRBJ1-4 provide the parts outside the CDR3, is DVKVTQSSRYLVKRTGEKVFLECVQDMDHENMFWYRQDPGLGLRLIYFSYDVKMKEKGDIPEGYSVSREKKERFSLILESASTNQTSMYLCASSLWRQGATNEKLFFGSGTQLSVL.

The chain is built from TRBV3-1 (or the pseudogene TRBV3-2) and TRBJ2-3, with TRBD2 as a possible D gene (5 bases). This CDR3 comprises 15 residues. The V gene lost 0 bases and the J gene lost 6 bases, with 13 bases spanning the gap. In germline, CDR1 is LGHDT, CDR2 YNNKEL (reference sequence). Here the CDR3 DNA reads TGTGCCAGCAGCCAAGATCTCCCTCGCGGGGATACGCAGTATTTT. Protein product: CASSQDLPRGDTQYF.

The chain has TRBV14 and TRBJ1-2; D might be TRBD1 (5 bases). Germline V CDR1 and CDR2: SGHDN, FVKESK. V was trimmed by 4 bases and J by 4 bases, leaving 7 bases between them. This CDR3 is built from 12 residues. CDR3 DNA sequence: TGTGCCAGCAGCCCCGGGGGCTATGGCTACACCTTC. Its protein product is CASSPGGYGYTF.

With respect to this clone: One junction end disagrees with the germline gene, perhaps due to a read error. The chain is built from TRBV11-2 and TRBJ2-2, with no clear D. The length of the CDR3 is 15 residues. The germline V gene encodes CDR1 SGHAT and CDR2 FQNNGV. CDR3 bases: TGTGCCAGCAGATTAGGAGAGGTCGGCACCGGGGAGCTGTTTTTT. Protein: CASRLGEVGTGELFF. Full variable domain (outside the CDR3, taken from reference TRBV11-2 and TRBJ2-2): EAGVAQSPRYKIIEKRQSVAFWCNPISGHATLYWYQQILGQGPKLLIQFQNNGVVDDSQLPKDRFSAERLKGVDSTLKIQPAKLEDSAVYLCASRLGEVGTGELFFGEGSRLTVL.